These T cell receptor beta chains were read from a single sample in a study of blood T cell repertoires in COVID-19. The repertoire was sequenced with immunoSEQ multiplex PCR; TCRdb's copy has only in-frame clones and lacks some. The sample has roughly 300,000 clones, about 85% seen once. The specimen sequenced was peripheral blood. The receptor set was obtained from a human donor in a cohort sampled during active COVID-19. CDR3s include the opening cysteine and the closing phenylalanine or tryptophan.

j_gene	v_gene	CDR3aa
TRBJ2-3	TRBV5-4	CASSVVQTGGSDTQYF
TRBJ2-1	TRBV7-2	CASSSRDRAIDEQFF
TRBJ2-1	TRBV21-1	CASSNRDTYNEQFF
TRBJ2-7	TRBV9	CASGEPYEQYF
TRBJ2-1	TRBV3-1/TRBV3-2	CASSQRGLGIYNEQFF
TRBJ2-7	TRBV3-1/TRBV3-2	CASSQEAGGRKYF
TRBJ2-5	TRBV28	CASSPSSGKQTQYF
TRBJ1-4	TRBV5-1	CASSGGQPNEKLFF
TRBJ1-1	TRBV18	CASSPRQITNTEAFF
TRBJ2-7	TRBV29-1	CSVVRDIGYEQYF
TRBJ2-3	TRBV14	CASRLAGTDTQYF
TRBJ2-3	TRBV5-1	CASRRDSTDTQYF
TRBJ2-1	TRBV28	CASLGGASSYNEQFF
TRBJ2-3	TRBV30	CAWWRGPGTQYF
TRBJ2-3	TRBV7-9	CASNHRGTDTQYF
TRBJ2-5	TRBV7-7	CASSYAGGGETQYF